This T cell receptor (beta chain) was identified during a study of blood T cell repertoires in COVID-19. This clone was seen just once. The repertoire was sequenced with immunoSEQ multiplex PCR; TCRdb's copy has only in-frame clones and lacks some. The data contain some 15,000 clones, 88% of them singletons. Sequenced input: peripheral blood. This receptor was identified in a human donor in a cohort sampled during active COVID-19.

DNA for the CDR3: TGCGCCAGCAGCTTGAGCGGGACTTACAATGAGCAGTTCTTC. Protein product: CASSLSGTYNEQFF. The chain uses TRBV5-1 and TRBJ2-1; 7 nucleotides agree with TRBD2. This CDR3 has 14 amino acids. Germline assignment: CDR1 SGHRS and CDR2 YFSETQ. V lost 1 base and J lost 4; bases outside the gene matches: 2.